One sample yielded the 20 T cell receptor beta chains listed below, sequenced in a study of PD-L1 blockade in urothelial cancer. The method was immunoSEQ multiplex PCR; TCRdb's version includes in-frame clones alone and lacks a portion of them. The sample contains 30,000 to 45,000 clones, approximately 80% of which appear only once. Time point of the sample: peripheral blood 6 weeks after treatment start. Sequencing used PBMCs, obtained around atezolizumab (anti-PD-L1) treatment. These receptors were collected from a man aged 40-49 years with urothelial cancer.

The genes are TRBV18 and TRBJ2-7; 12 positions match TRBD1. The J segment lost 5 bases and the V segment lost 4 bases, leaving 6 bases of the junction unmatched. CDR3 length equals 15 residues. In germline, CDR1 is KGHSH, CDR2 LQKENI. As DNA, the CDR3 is TGTGCCAGCTCACTGGGACAGGGGGCGGCCGACGAGCAGTACTTC. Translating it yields CASSLGQGAADEQYF.

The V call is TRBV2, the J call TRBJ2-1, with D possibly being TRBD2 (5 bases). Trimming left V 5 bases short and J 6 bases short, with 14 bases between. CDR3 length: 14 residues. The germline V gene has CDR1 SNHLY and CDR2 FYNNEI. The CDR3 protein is CASSQYRTANEQFF. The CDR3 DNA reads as TGTGCCAGCAGTCAATACCGGACTGCCAATGAGCAGTTCTTC.

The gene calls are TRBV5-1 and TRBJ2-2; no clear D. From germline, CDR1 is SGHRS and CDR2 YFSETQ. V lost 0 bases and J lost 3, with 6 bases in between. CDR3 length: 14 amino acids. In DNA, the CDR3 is TGCGCCAGCAGCTTGGGGGCTTACACCGGGGAGCTGTTTTTT. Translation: CASSLGAYTGELFF.

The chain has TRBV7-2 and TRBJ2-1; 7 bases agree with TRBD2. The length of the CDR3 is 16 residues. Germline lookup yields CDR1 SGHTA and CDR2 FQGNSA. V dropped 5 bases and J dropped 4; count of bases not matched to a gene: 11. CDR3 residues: CASSKKGRELYNEQFF. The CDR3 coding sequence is TGTGCCAGCAGCAAAAAGGGGCGGGAGTTGTACAATGAGCAGTTCTTC.

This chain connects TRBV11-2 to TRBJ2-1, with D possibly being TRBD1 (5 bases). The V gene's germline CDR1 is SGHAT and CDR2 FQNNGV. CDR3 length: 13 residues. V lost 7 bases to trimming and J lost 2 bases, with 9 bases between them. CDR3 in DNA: TGTGCCAGCAAGGCAGGGACCTACAATGAGCAGTTCTTC. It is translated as CASKAGTYNEQFF.

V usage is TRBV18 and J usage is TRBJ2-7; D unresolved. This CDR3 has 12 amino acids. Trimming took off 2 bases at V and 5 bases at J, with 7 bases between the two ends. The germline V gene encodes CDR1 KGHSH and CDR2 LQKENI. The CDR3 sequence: CASSPEVDEQYF. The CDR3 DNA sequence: TGTGCCAGCTCACCAGAGGTAGACGAGCAGTACTTC.

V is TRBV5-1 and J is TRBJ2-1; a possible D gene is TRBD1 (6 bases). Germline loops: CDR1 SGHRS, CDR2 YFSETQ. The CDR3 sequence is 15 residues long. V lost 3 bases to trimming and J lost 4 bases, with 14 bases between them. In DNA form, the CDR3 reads TGCGCCAGCAGCTCCCAACCCCAGGGGTACAATGAGCAGTTCTTC. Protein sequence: CASSSQPQGYNEQFF. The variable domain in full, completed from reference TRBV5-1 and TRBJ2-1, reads KAGVTQTPRYLIKTRGQQVTLSCSPISGHRSVSWYQQTPGQGLQFLFEYFSETQRNKGNFPGRFSGRQFSNSRSEMNVSTLELGDSALYLCASSSQPQGYNEQFFGPGTRLTVL.

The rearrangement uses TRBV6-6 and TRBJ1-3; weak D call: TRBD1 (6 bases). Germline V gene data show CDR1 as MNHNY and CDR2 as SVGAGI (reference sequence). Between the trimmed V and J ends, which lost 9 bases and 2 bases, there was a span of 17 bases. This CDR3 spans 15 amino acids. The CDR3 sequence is CASSPGARAGNTIYF. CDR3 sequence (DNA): TGTGCCAGTTCCCCAGGGGCACGCGCTGGAAACACCATATATTTT.

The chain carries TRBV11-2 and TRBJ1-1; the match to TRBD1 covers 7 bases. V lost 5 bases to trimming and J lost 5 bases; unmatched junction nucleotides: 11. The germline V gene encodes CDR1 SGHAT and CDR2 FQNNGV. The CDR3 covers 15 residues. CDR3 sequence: CASSPLSGGLTEAFF. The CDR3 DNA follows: TGTGCCAGCAGCCCACTTTCAGGGGGTTTAACTGAAGCTTTCTTT. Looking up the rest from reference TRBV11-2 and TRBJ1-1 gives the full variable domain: EAGVAQSPRYKIIEKRQSVAFWCNPISGHATLYWYQQILGQGPKLLIQFQNNGVVDDSQLPKDRFSAERLKGVDSTLKIQPAKLEDSAVYLCASSPLSGGLTEAFFGQGTRLTVV.

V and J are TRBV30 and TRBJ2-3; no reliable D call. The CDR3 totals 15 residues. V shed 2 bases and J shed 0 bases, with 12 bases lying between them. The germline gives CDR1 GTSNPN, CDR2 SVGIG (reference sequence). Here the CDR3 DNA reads TGTGCCTGGAGTCCACCGTCGGGTAGCACAGATACGCAGTATTTT. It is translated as CAWSPPSGSTDTQYF.

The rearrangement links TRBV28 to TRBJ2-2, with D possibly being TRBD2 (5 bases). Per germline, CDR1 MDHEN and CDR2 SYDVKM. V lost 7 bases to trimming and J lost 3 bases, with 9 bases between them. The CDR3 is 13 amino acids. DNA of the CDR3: TGTGCCAGCAAGGGAGCTGACACCGGGGAGCTGTTTTTT. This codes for CASKGADTGELFF.

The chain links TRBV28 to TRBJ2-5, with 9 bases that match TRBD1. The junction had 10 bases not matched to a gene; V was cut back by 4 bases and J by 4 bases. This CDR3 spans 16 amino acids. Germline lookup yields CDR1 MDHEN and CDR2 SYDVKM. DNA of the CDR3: TGTGCCAGCAGTTCCTTATCTGGGACAGGGAGAGAGACCCAGTACTTC. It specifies CASSSLSGTGRETQYF.

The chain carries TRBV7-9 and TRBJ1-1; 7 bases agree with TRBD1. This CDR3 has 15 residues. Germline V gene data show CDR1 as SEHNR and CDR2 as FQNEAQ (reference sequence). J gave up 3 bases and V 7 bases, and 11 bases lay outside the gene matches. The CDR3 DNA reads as TGTGCCAGCACCCGATTGGGACAGATCTACACTGAAGCTTTCTTT. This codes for CASTRLGQIYTEAFF.

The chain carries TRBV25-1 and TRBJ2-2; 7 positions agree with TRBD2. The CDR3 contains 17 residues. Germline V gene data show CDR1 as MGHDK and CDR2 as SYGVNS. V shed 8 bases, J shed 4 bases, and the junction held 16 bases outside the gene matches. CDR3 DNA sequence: TGTGCCAGCGCGTCTCCCCGCCGTGGACTAGGCACCGGGGAGCTGTTTTTT. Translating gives CASASPRRGLGTGELFF. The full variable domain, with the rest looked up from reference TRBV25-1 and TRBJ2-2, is EADIYQTPRYLVIGTGKKITLECSQTMGHDKMYWYQQDPGMELHLIHYSYGVNSTEKGDLSSESTVSRIRTEHFPLTLESARPSHTSQYLCASASPRRGLGTGELFFGEGSRLTVL.

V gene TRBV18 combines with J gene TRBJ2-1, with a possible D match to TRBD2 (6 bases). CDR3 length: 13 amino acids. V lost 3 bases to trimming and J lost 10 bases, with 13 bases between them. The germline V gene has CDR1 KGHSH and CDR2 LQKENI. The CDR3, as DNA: TGTGCCAGCTCACCGGGACTCGAGGGCGAGCAGTTCTTC. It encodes CASSPGLEGEQFF.

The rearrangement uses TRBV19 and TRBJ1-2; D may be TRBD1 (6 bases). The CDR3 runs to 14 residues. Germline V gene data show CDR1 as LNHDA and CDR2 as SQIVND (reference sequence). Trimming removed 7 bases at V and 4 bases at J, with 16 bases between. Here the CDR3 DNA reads TGTGCCAGTAACGGGGAACAGGGATCCTATGGCTACACCTTC. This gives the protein CASNGEQGSYGYTF.

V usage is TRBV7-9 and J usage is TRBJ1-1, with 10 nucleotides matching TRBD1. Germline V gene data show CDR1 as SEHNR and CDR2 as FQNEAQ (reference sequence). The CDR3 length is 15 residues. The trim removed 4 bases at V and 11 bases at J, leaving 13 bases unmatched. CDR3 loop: CASSSRQGAWVGAFF. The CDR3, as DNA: TGTGCCAGCAGCTCACGACAGGGGGCGTGGGTGGGTGCTTTCTTT.

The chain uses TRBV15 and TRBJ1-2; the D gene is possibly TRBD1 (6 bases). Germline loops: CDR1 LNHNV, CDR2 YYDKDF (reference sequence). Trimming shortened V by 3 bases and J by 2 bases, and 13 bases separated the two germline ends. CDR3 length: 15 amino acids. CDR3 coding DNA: TGTGCCACCAGCAGGCCCGGGGGGGGCAACTATGGCTACACCTTC. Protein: CATSRPGGGNYGYTF.

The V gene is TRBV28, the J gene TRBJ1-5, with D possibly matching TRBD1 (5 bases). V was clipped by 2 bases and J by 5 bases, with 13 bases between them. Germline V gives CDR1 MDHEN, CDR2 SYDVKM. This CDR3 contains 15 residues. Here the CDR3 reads CASSLQGLGHQPQHF. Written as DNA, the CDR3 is TGTGCCAGCAGTTTACAGGGATTGGGGCATCAGCCCCAGCATTTT.

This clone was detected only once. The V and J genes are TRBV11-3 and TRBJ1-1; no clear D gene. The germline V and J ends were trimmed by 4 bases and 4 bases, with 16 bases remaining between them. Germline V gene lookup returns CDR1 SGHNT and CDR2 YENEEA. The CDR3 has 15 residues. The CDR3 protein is CASSSPSGQVTEAFF. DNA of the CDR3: TGTGCCAGCAGCTCCCCCAGCGGGCAGGTCACTGAAGCTTTCTTT.